This TCR beta chain was found in a study of T cells in Graves' hyperthyroidism and ophthalmopathy. In this sample, this clonotype turned up many times. Active moderate-to-severe ophthalmopathy, Clinical Activity Score at least 3, NOSPECS at least 4, under 3 months' duration. TCR beta CDR3 region amplification was performed from RNA transcripts. In the first-round RT-PCR of the TCR CDR3, the HTBI primer set was used. One entry per CDR3 protein results from TCRdb running MiXCR on the multiplex PCR reads. The data hold 490,000 or so distinct CDR3 sequences, with about 20% observed a single time. The CDR3 has 12 residues. Trimming shortened V by 7 bases and J by 4 bases, and 9 bases separated the two germline ends.

This receptor was obtained from a woman in her seventies with Graves' ophthalmopathy. V gene TRBV12-3 or TRBV12-4 combines with J gene TRBJ2-3; D call uncertain. Sequenced material: blood. CDR3 residues: CASIQTADTQYF. CDR3 nucleotides: TGTGCCAGCATCCAGACTGCAGATACGCAGTATTTT.